What follows are 17 T cell receptor beta chains derived from one specimen sequenced in a study of beta chain features in type 1 diabetes. Since all of the isolated RNA was reverse transcribed, expressed TCRB transcripts were what got sequenced. Assay used: immunoSEQ multiplex PCR; TCRdb lists only in-frame clones, some missing. The sample carries around 99,000 clones, roughly 40% recorded once. Sequencing was performed on stem cell memory CD4+ T cells from blood. The origin of the receptors is a woman aged 18-29 years in good health.

This clone was found a few times. V gene TRBV7-9 combines with J gene TRBJ2-5; 12 bases are a match to TRBD2. Germline loops: CDR1 SEHNR, CDR2 FQNEAQ (reference sequence). J was trimmed by 4 bases and V by 5 bases; bases with no gene match: 5. This CDR3 is 15 amino acids long. The CDR3: CASSPGTSGLETQYF. CDR3 DNA sequence: TGTGCCAGCAGCCCCGGGACTAGCGGGCTAGAGACCCAGTACTTC. Complete variable domain (other parts from reference TRBV7-9 and TRBJ2-5): DTGVSQNPRHKITKRGQNVTFRCDPISEHNRLYWYRQTLGQGPEFLTYFQNEAQLEKSRLLSDRFSAERPKGSFSTLEIQRTEQGDSAMYLCASSPGTSGLETQYFGPGTRLLVL.

This sequence joins TRBV7-3 and TRBJ2-7, with a possible D match to TRBD1 (6 bases). Looked up from germline, CDR1 is SGHTA and CDR2 is FQGTGA. The length of the CDR3 is 14 residues. V was shortened by 0 bases and J by 7 bases, with 13 bases between the two germline ends. The CDR3 reads CASSLTWTAQEQYF. In DNA form, the CDR3 reads TGTGCCAGCAGCTTAACTTGGACAGCTCAAGAGCAGTACTTC.

This clone has more than one count but fewer than ten. V usage is TRBV29-1 and J usage is TRBJ1-1; D is ambiguous. Trimming stripped 4 bases from V and 3 bases from J, with 18 bases between. Germline V CDR1 and CDR2: SQVTM, ANQGSEA. The CDR3 spans 15 residues. CDR3 bases: TGCAGCGTTGGAGCACCCGAGGGTCTGGACACTGAAGCTTTCTTT. Its translation: CSVGAPEGLDTEAFF.

J is TRBJ2-5 and V is TRBV7-9, with 7 nucleotides matching TRBD1. The trim removed 1 base at V and 2 bases at J, leaving 7 bases unmatched. Looked up from germline, CDR1 is SEHNR and CDR2 is FQNEAQ (reference sequence). This CDR3 contains 16 residues. CDR3 amino acids: CASSLGQGWGQETQYF. The DNA of the CDR3 is TGTGCCAGCAGCTTAGGACAGGGATGGGGACAAGAGACCCAGTACTTC.

The chain joins TRBV5-4 to TRBJ2-3, with D perhaps matching TRBD2 (5 bases). The V gene's germline CDR1 is SGHNT and CDR2 YYREEE (reference sequence). V shed 5 bases and J shed 1 base, with 11 bases lying between them. This CDR3 region has 14 residues. Written as DNA, the CDR3 is TGTGCCAGCAGGATCCTAGCTGGCACAGATACGCAGTATTTT. It codes for CASRILAGTDTQYF. Variable domain in full (rest from reference TRBV5-4 and TRBJ2-3): ETGVTQSPTHLIKTRGQQVTLRCSSQSGHNTVSWYQQALGQGPQFIFQYYREEENGRGNFPPRFSGLQFPNYSSELNVNALELDDSALYLCASRILAGTDTQYFGPGTRLTVL.

The rearrangement joins TRBV5-1 to TRBJ2-5; 15 bases match TRBD2. Germline V gene sequence: CDR1 SGHRS, CDR2 YFSETQ. V dropped 6 bases and J dropped 3; count of bases not matched to a gene: 6. The CDR3 has 16 residues. DNA of the CDR3: TGCGCCAGCAAGGGGACTAGCGGGGGGATTGAAGAGACCCAGTACTTC. It translates to CASKGTSGGIEETQYF.

The table lists this clone with a few counts. The chain is built from TRBV9 and TRBJ2-2; tentatively, D is TRBD1 (6 bases). The V and J ends lost 4 bases and 5 bases respectively, with 15 bases between them. The germline V gene has CDR1 SGDLS and CDR2 YYNGEE. The CDR3 is 15 residues long. The CDR3 loop reads CASSPRQAGTGELFF. Here the CDR3 DNA reads TGTGCCAGCAGCCCCCGACAGGCCGGAACCGGGGAGCTGTTTTTT.

The chain couples TRBV4-1 to TRBJ2-7; a possible D gene is TRBD1 (6 bases). This CDR3 is 15 amino acids long. V lost 7 bases and J 2 bases, leaving 18 bases between the germline ends. Germline V gene lookup returns CDR1 MGHRA and CDR2 YSYEKL. CDR3 sequence reads: CASNNPGQGTYEQYF. Here the CDR3 DNA reads TGCGCCAGCAATAACCCGGGACAAGGCACCTACGAGCAGTACTTC.

This clone was counted a few times. V gene TRBV7-2 combines with J gene TRBJ2-1; 14 nucleotides agree with TRBD2. Unmatched junction bases numbered 8, after V lost 6 bases and J lost 10 bases. Per germline, CDR1 SGHTA and CDR2 FQGNSA. CDR3 length equals 15 residues. CDR3 nucleotide sequence: TGTGCCAGCAGACCCGGACTAGCGGGAGGACCCGAGCAGTTCTTC. Its translation is CASRPGLAGGPEQFF.

This clone came up a few times. The V call is TRBV4-1, the J call TRBJ2-2, with D possibly being TRBD2 (6 bases). The CDR3 length is 16 residues. Germline V CDR1 and CDR2: MGHRA, YSYEKL. V was pared by 5 bases and J by 1 base, with 14 bases between. The CDR3 sequence is CASSTFGRENTGELFF. The CDR3 nucleotides are TGCGCCAGCAGCACCTTCGGGCGGGAGAACACCGGGGAGCTGTTTTTT.

The chain carries TRBV5-4 and TRBJ2-3; 11 nucleotides line up with TRBD2. V shed 2 bases and J 5 bases; nucleotides not matched to a gene: 4. This CDR3 has 15 residues. CDR1 and CDR2 from the germline V gene are SGHNT and YYREEE (reference sequence). The CDR3 bases are TGTGCCAGCAGCTTCCTAGCGGGAGGTGTAGATACGCAGTATTTT. Its protein is CASSFLAGGVDTQYF.

This chain joins TRBV7-9 and TRBJ1-1; 9 bases fit TRBD1. Unmatched junction bases numbered 0, after V lost 3 bases and J lost 1 base. This CDR3 is built from 14 residues. CDR1 is SEHNR, CDR2 FQNEAQ, per germline (reference sequence). The DNA for the CDR3 is TGTGCCAGCAGCTTGGGACAGGGGAACACTGAAGCTTTCTTT. It codes for CASSLGQGNTEAFF.

The table lists this clone with a few counts. The DNA for the CDR3 is TGCGCCAGCAGCCAAGGACAGGGCCTCAACTATGGCTACACCTTC. It encodes CASSQGQGLNYGYTF. This sequence joins TRBV4-1 and TRBJ1-2; 7 bases fit TRBD1. CDR1 MGHRA and CDR2 YSYEKL come from the germline V gene. The junction had 4 bases not matched to a gene; V was cut back by 1 base and J by 2 bases. The CDR3 runs to 15 residues.

The chain is built from TRBV4-1 and TRBJ2-7, with a possible D match to TRBD1 (5 bases). The CDR3 is 12 residues long. The germline gives CDR1 MGHRA, CDR2 YSYEKL. V was trimmed by 6 bases and J by 5 bases, leaving 11 bases between them. The DNA for the CDR3 is TGCGCCAGCAGTCACCTAGGGGACGAGCAGTACTTC. It yields the protein CASSHLGDEQYF.

The chain has TRBV4-2 and TRBJ1-5; 8 bases match TRBD1. The CDR3 contains 15 residues. Trimming cost V 1 base and J 5 bases; bases outside gene matches: 4. CDR1 and CDR2 from the germline V gene are LGHNA and YNFKEQ. This chain's CDR3 is CASSQAPGGDQPQHF. The CDR3 DNA is TGTGCCAGCAGCCAAGCCCCAGGGGGCGATCAGCCCCAGCATTTT.

The chain employs TRBV5-1 and TRBJ2-1, with 10 bases matching TRBD2. This CDR3 spans 15 amino acids. In germline, CDR1 is SGHRS, CDR2 YFSETQ. The ends lost 1 base at V and 8 bases at J; junction bases unmatched: 6. The CDR3 DNA sequence: TGCGCCAGCAGCTTGAGGAGCGGGAGGGGCCATGAGCAGTTCTTC. Translating gives CASSLRSGRGHEQFF.

The rearrangement joins TRBV15 to TRBJ2-1; D remains unclear. Germline V lookup: CDR1 LNHNV, CDR2 YYDKDF (reference sequence). With 0 bases removed from V and 7 bases from J, the gap between germline ends came to 7 bases. The CDR3 length is 13 residues. DNA of the CDR3: TGTGCCACCAGCAGAGATCGTCGTAATGAGCAGTTCTTC. This codes for CATSRDRRNEQFF.